This T cell receptor beta chain emerged from a study of cytomegalovirus exposure and HLA in healthy donors. General study points: Association with HLA alleles at 0.05 false discovery rate was found for 16,951 TCR beta sequences in a later analysis. A later analysis linked a missense DCLRE1C variant to TCR beta V- and J-gene trimming.

This clone appeared a few times. Its specificity is unknown. Use of 60 Vbeta and 13 Jbeta primers characterized the PCR. Assay: immunoSEQ multiplex PCR; the TCRdb copy retains only in-frame clones and omits some. The data show 170,000 or so clones, 80% seen once. CDR1 is PRHDT, CDR2 FYEKMQ, per germline (reference sequence). With V trimmed by 5 bases and J by 1 base, 5 bases remained unmatched. The CDR3 covers 15 residues. Sequences were obtained from PBMCs. The gene calls are TRBV13 and TRBJ2-5; 9 nucleotides line up with TRBD2. The sequence was collected from a man aged 25 to 45 in good health and CMV-seropositive. The chain's CDR3 is CASSPPTSGQETQYF. The CDR3 DNA sequence: TGTGCCAGCAGCCCCCCGACTAGCGGCCAAGAGACCCAGTACTTC.